One sample yielded the 12 T cell receptor beta chains listed below, sequenced in a study of shared clonotypes between healthy human individuals. TCRdb's table, derived via immunoSEQ multiplex PCR, lists solely in-frame clones and lacks some. The sample carries fewer than 3 million clones, under 95% recorded once. The sequenced material came from naive CD4+ T cells from PBMCs. As for subset: CD45RA+ positively selected. Every receptor here comes from a young man in good health. Some clones in this sample may be carry-over from other donors' samples.

The genes are TRBV30 and TRBJ2-5, with 7 bases that match TRBD2. The V segment lost 0 bases and the J segment 5 bases; nucleotides outside the gene matches: 12. Looked up from germline, CDR1 is GTSNPN and CDR2 is SVGIG (reference sequence). CDR3 length: 16 residues. For the CDR3, the DNA is TGTGCCTGGAGTGTACGACCGGGGGGATTTGGCGAGACCCAGTACTTC. It yields the protein CAWSVRPGGFGETQYF.

This chain connects TRBV7-2 to TRBJ1-2; D unresolved. CDR3 length: 14 residues. Germline CDR1 reads SGHTA; CDR2 reads FQGNSA. V shed 0 bases and J shed 4 bases, with 9 bases lying between them. The CDR3 loop reads CASSLARAAYGYTF. The CDR3 DNA reads TGTGCCAGCAGCTTAGCGCGGGCAGCCTATGGCTACACCTTC.

This clone was found once. This chain connects TRBV5-1 to TRBJ2-3; tentatively, D is TRBD2 (5 bases). The CDR3 loop spans 16 amino acids. CDR1 and CDR2 (germline): SGHRS, YFSETQ. Trimming took 2 bases from V and 0 from J, leaving 13 bases between them. The CDR3 DNA reads as TGCGCCAGCAGCTTCTCGGGCGGACTCAGCACAGATACGCAGTATTTT. Protein product: CASSFSGGLSTDTQYF.

V and J are TRBV6-6 and TRBJ2-1; 11 bases agree with TRBD1. The CDR3 totals 15 residues. Germline CDR1 MNHNY, CDR2 SVGAGI (reference sequence). The ends lost 4 bases at V and 5 bases at J; junction bases unmatched: 4. The CDR3 reads CASSSGTGGNNEQFF. CDR3 coding DNA: TGTGCCAGCAGTTCCGGGACAGGGGGTAACAATGAGCAGTTCTTC.

The CDR3 spells CASSPGTGGETEAFF. The CDR3 region has the DNA TGTGCCAGCTCGCCAGGGACAGGGGGCGAGACTGAAGCTTTCTTT. The chain has TRBV18 and TRBJ1-1; 12 nucleotides agree with TRBD1. The CDR3 is 15 residues long. V lost 6 bases and J lost 5; bases outside the gene matches: 7. Germline V gene sequence: CDR1 KGHSH, CDR2 LQKENI.

The gene calls are TRBV2 and TRBJ1-1; D not resolved. The germline gives CDR1 SNHLY, CDR2 FYNNEI. V was pared by 6 bases and J by 2 bases, with 13 bases between. This CDR3 is built from 14 residues. The CDR3 region is CASSLWTVNTEAFF. The CDR3 DNA reads TGTGCCAGCAGCCTCTGGACGGTCAACACTGAAGCTTTCTTT.

The chain is built from TRBV28 and TRBJ2-6, with 7 bases matching TRBD2. The CDR3 is 13 amino acids. Germline lookup yields CDR1 MDHEN and CDR2 SYDVKM. The CDR3 is CASRGVGANVLTF. The CDR3, as DNA: TGTGCTTCTCGGGGGGTTGGGGCCAACGTCCTGACTTTC.

V is TRBV9 and J is TRBJ2-5; TRBD2 matches 9 bases. CDR3 length equals 16 residues. Germline trimming cut 0 bases from V and 2 bases from J; bases unmatched to any gene: 5. Germline CDR1 is SGDLS and CDR2 is YYNGEE. CDR3: CASSVGLAVRQETQYF. The CDR3 bases are TGTGCCAGCAGCGTAGGACTAGCGGTAAGACAAGAGACCCAGTACTTC.

This clone occurred a few times. The V and J genes are TRBV27 and TRBJ1-5; D unclear. The germline V gene encodes CDR1 MNHEY and CDR2 SMNVEV (reference sequence). The CDR3 consists of 16 residues. The V end lost 2 bases, the J end lost 2 bases, and 13 bases lay between the germline ends. The CDR3: CASSLLPGGGNQPQHF. DNA of the CDR3: TGTGCCAGCAGTTTACTACCAGGAGGCGGCAATCAGCCCCAGCATTTT.

The rearrangement links TRBV5-4 to TRBJ1-4; the match to TRBD1 covers 10 bases. V gave up 0 bases and J gave up 8 bases; unmatched junction bases: 4. CDR1 is SGHNT, CDR2 YYREEE, per germline (reference sequence). The CDR3 length is 15 residues. CDR3 DNA: TGTGCCAGCAGCTTGGGGGGGACAGGGGTCGAAAAACTGTTTTTT. It is translated as CASSLGGTGVEKLFF.

The gene calls are TRBV28 and TRBJ2-7; D remains unclear. The length of the CDR3 is 13 residues. Germline-derived CDR1 and CDR2 are MDHEN and SYDVKM. V was pared by 7 bases and J by 1 base, with 11 bases between. The CDR3 loop reads CASTPAGSYEQYF. The CDR3 nucleotides are TGTGCCAGCACCCCCGCCGGGTCCTACGAGCAGTACTTC.

This chain uses TRBV9 with TRBJ2-5, with D possibly matching TRBD1 (5 bases). V lost 0 bases to trimming and J lost 5 bases, with 8 bases between them. This CDR3 is 13 amino acids long. Germline assignment: CDR1 SGDLS and CDR2 YYNGEE. The CDR3 sequence is CASSVGQPETQYF. For the CDR3, the DNA is TGTGCCAGCAGCGTAGGACAGCCGGAGACCCAGTACTTC.